Shown below are 13 T cell receptor beta chains from a single sample sequenced in a study of cytomegalovirus exposure and HLA in healthy donors. PCR amplification relied on 60 Vbeta primers (plus 13 Jbeta primers). Profiling relied on immunoSEQ multiplex PCR, and the TCRdb table lists in-frame clones only, not all of them. The sample holds about 190,000 clones; just under 75% are singletons and the top ten take 2.5% to 4%. Sequencing was performed on PBMCs. The receptors stem from a woman aged 25 to 39 in good health and CMV-seropositive.

This chain joins TRBV28 and TRBJ1-5, with D possibly TRBD1 on 5 matching bases. CDR1 MDHEN and CDR2 SYDVKM come from the germline V gene. V was pared by 2 bases and J by 2 bases, with 13 bases between. The CDR3 loop spans 16 amino acids. The CDR3 protein is CASSLSQGRGNQPQHF. The CDR3 nucleotides read TGTGCCAGCAGTTTAAGTCAGGGCCGAGGCAATCAGCCCCAGCATTTT.

This clone was seen a single time. This chain uses TRBV11-2 with TRBJ2-7, with TRBD2 matching 13 bases. J lost 7 bases, V lost 5 bases, and 11 bases had no gene match. Germline V gene sequence: CDR1 SGHAT, CDR2 FQNNGV. The CDR3 length is 16 residues. In DNA form, the CDR3 reads TGTGCCAGCAGCCGGACTAGCGGGAGTGGGCTCGAAGAGCAGTACTTC. This encodes CASSRTSGSGLEEQYF.

This chain links TRBV5-1 with TRBJ2-2, with 8 bases fitting TRBD2. The CDR3 totals 16 residues. The V segment lost 5 bases and the J segment 0 bases; nucleotides outside the gene matches: 6. CDR1 SGHRS and CDR2 YFSETQ come from the germline V gene. The CDR3 loop reads CASSLTGGANTGELFF. CDR3 nucleotides: TGCGCCAGCAGTCTCACCGGGGGGGCGAACACCGGGGAGCTGTTTTTT.

The V gene is TRBV6-4, the J gene TRBJ2-7; no definite D call. The CDR3 is made up of 12 amino acids. With 2 bases removed from V and 6 bases from J, the gap between germline ends came to 8 bases. Germline V CDR1 and CDR2: MRHNA, SNTAGT. CDR3 protein: CASSDPRGEQYF. In nucleotides, the CDR3 is TGTGCCAGCAGTGACCCTAGAGGCGAGCAGTACTTC.

This clone was picked up a small number of times. The chain is built from TRBV29-1 and TRBJ2-3, with TRBD2 as a possible D gene (5 bases). Per the germline V gene, CDR1 is SQVTM and CDR2 is ANQGSEA. V dropped 4 bases and J dropped 1 base, with 12 bases sitting between them. The CDR3 has 14 residues. In nucleotides, the CDR3 is TGCAGCGTTGCGGGAACCTTACGCACAGATACGCAGTATTTT. Protein: CSVAGTLRTDTQYF.

The sample holds a few counts of this clone. The chain recombines TRBV20-1 with TRBJ2-1; 9 bases match TRBD2. Germline values: CDR1 DFQATT, CDR2 SNEGSKA (reference sequence). The CDR3 loop spans 11 amino acids. Unmatched junction bases numbered 3, after V lost 5 bases and J lost 10 bases. CDR3 nucleotides: TGCAGTGCTCCAGGGACTAGCGAGCAGTTCTTC. This sequence encodes CSAPGTSEQFF.

Here the CDR3 reads CASSSDLAGFGIIEQFF. In DNA, the CDR3 is TGTGCCAGCAGCTCGGACTTAGCGGGATTTGGTATTATTGAGCAGTTCTTC. The chain combines TRBV7-9 with TRBJ2-1; 8 nucleotides match TRBD2. J was trimmed by 9 bases and V by 4 bases; bases with no gene match: 17. This CDR3 comprises 17 residues. CDR1 is SEHNR and CDR2 is FQNEAQ in the germline V gene (reference sequence).

The chain links TRBV6-5 to TRBJ1-3; no reliable D call. The CDR3 is made up of 15 amino acids. Trimming removed 0 bases at V and 0 bases at J, with 6 bases between. CDR1 is MNHEY, CDR2 SVGAGI, per germline. The CDR3 region has the DNA TGTGCCAGCAGTTACTCCGTGGCCTCTGGAAACACCATATATTTT. As protein: CASSYSVASGNTIYF.

The chain links TRBV5-1 to TRBJ2-1; no reliable D call. CDR1 SGHRS and CDR2 YFSETQ come from the germline V gene. Trimming left V 4 bases short and J 9 bases short, with 8 bases between. This CDR3 has 11 amino acids. CDR3 protein: CASSLSGEQFF. CDR3 DNA sequence: TGCGCCAGCAGCCTCAGTGGTGAGCAGTTCTTC.

This chain joins TRBV14 and TRBJ2-2; 10 bases fit TRBD2. Germline V gives CDR1 SGHDN, CDR2 FVKESK. The CDR3 totals 18 residues. Trimming took 0 bases from V and 8 from J; bases not matched to a gene: 12. CDR3 coding DNA: TGTGCCAGCAGCCAAGATGTGGCCAGCGGGAGGGCCTCTGGGGAGCTGTTTTTT. Translating gives CASSQDVASGRASGELFF.

The J gene is TRBJ2-7, the V gene TRBV9; D not resolved. CDR1 and CDR2 from the germline V gene are SGDLS and YYNGEE. This CDR3 has 14 residues. V was pared by 0 bases and J by 2 bases, with 9 bases between. CDR3 residues: CASSVAGSAYEQYF. Here the CDR3 DNA reads TGTGCCAGCAGCGTAGCGGGTTCCGCCTACGAGCAGTACTTC.

The V call is TRBV4-2, the J call TRBJ2-7, with a possible D match to TRBD2 (6 bases). Germline V gene lookup returns CDR1 LGHNA and CDR2 YNFKEQ. With 0 bases removed from V and 2 bases from J, the gap between germline ends came to 14 bases. The length of the CDR3 is 16 residues. The CDR3 here is CASSQDLGGGPYEQYF. Here the CDR3 DNA reads TGTGCCAGCAGCCAAGATCTGGGGGGTGGGCCCTACGAGCAGTACTTC.

J is TRBJ2-7 and V is TRBV5-6; D ambiguous. This CDR3 has 11 amino acids. V was shortened by 1 base and J by 5 bases, with 4 bases between the two germline ends. Germline lookup yields CDR1 SGHDT and CDR2 YYEEEE. The CDR3 region is CASSLSDEQYF. CDR3 nucleotides: TGTGCCAGCAGCTTGTCCGACGAGCAGTACTTC.